This is a list of T cell receptor beta chains from one sample in a study of cytomegalovirus exposure and HLA in healthy donors. Profiling relied on immunoSEQ multiplex PCR, and the TCRdb table lists in-frame clones only, not all of them. The sample has some 100,000 clones, 75% seen once. The specimen sequenced was PBMCs. Receptor source: a man in his fifties in good health and CMV-seronegative. CDR3s include the opening cysteine and the closing phenylalanine or tryptophan. The order of the fields is clone size, J gene, V gene, D gene, CDR3 protein, CDR3 DNA. D genes are given only for firm matches. Clone size is shown for a subset of rows, as once, few, many or a class of expanded clone.

abundance: once
j_gene: TRBJ1-1
v_gene: TRBV29-1
d_gene: NA
CDR3aa: CSVGAFGETEAFF
CDR3nt: TGCAGCGTTGGGGCCTTCGGGGAAACTGAAGCTTTCTTT

abundance: NA
j_gene: TRBJ2-5
v_gene: TRBV7-9
d_gene: NA
CDR3aa: CASSFPPGTPQETQYF
CDR3nt: TGTGCCAGCAGCTTCCCCCCCGGGACTCCCCAAGAGACCCAGTACTTC

abundance: NA
j_gene: TRBJ1-1
v_gene: TRBV5-1
d_gene: NA
CDR3aa: CASGQVPTSTEAFF
CDR3nt: TGCGCCAGCGGGCAGGTCCCCACGTCCACTGAAGCTTTCTTT

abundance: NA
j_gene: TRBJ2-5
v_gene: TRBV7-6
d_gene: TRBD1
CDR3aa: CASSSWTGQAETQYF
CDR3nt: TGTGCCAGCAGCAGTTGGACAGGGCAGGCAGAGACCCAGTACTTC

abundance: NA
j_gene: TRBJ2-3
v_gene: TRBV2
d_gene: NA
CDR3aa: CASSVSWAPTDTQYF
CDR3nt: TGTGCCAGCAGTGTCTCCTGGGCTCCCACAGATACGCAGTATTTT

abundance: NA
j_gene: TRBJ2-3
v_gene: TRBV11-1
d_gene: TRBD1
CDR3aa: CASSRQGSTDTQYF
CDR3nt: TGTGCCAGCAGTAGACAGGGGTCCACAGATACGCAGTATTTT

abundance: NA
j_gene: TRBJ1-1
v_gene: TRBV27
d_gene: TRBD1
CDR3aa: CASSPRTGVEAFF
CDR3nt: TGTGCCAGCAGTCCACGGACAGGGGTTGAAGCTTTCTTT

abundance: NA
j_gene: TRBJ1-1
v_gene: TRBV14
d_gene: NA
CDR3aa: CASSRQMNTEAFF
CDR3nt: TGTGCCAGCAGCCGACAGATGAACACTGAAGCTTTCTTT

abundance: few
j_gene: TRBJ1-5
v_gene: TRBV5-6
d_gene: NA
CDR3aa: CASSLGDQPQHF
CDR3nt: TGTGCCAGCAGCTTGGGAGATCAGCCCCAGCATTTT

abundance: NA
j_gene: TRBJ2-7
v_gene: TRBV15
d_gene: TRBD2
CDR3aa: CATSREGLAGGRYEQYF
CDR3nt: TGTGCCACCAGCAGAGAGGGACTAGCGGGAGGAAGGTACGAGCAGTACTTC

abundance: NA
j_gene: TRBJ2-7
v_gene: TRBV30
d_gene: NA
CDR3aa: CAWSLSPFRPFFYEQYF
CDR3nt: TGTGCCTGGAGTCTCAGCCCGTTCAGGCCTTTTTTCTACGAGCAGTACTTC

abundance: NA
j_gene: TRBJ1-1
v_gene: TRBV30
d_gene: TRBD1
CDR3aa: CASRQGESTEAFF
CDR3nt: TGTGCCTCCAGACAGGGGGAATCCACTGAAGCTTTCTTT

abundance: many
j_gene: TRBJ2-2
v_gene: TRBV4-3
d_gene: NA
CDR3aa: CASARELLTGELFF
CDR3nt: TGCGCCAGTGCAAGGGAGCTCCTCACCGGGGAGCTGTTTTTT

abundance: NA
j_gene: TRBJ1-4
v_gene: TRBV27
d_gene: NA
CDR3aa: CASKEYLNEKLFF
CDR3nt: TGTGCCAGCAAGGAGTACCTCAATGAAAAACTGTTTTTT

abundance: NA
j_gene: TRBJ1-3
v_gene: TRBV5-1
d_gene: TRBD1
CDR3aa: CASRLGAGGSSGNTIYF
CDR3nt: TGCGCCAGCAGACTAGGAGCAGGGGGCTCTTCTGGAAACACCATATATTTT

abundance: NA
j_gene: TRBJ1-1
v_gene: TRBV19
d_gene: TRBD1
CDR3aa: CASIRSGPTGGTEAFF
CDR3nt: TGTGCCAGTATCAGAAGTGGCCCGACAGGGGGCACTGAAGCTTTCTTT

abundance: NA
j_gene: TRBJ2-5
v_gene: TRBV19
d_gene: TRBD1
CDR3aa: CASSSTGGGETQYF
CDR3nt: TGTGCCAGTAGTTCGACAGGGGGCGGAGAGACCCAGTACTTC

abundance: NA
j_gene: TRBJ2-2
v_gene: TRBV28
d_gene: TRBD2
CDR3aa: CASSPSLSLAGTGELFF
CDR3nt: TGTGCCAGCAGTCCTTCCCTCTCACTAGCGGGGACCGGGGAGCTGTTTTTT

abundance: NA
j_gene: TRBJ1-3
v_gene: TRBV5-4
d_gene: NA
CDR3aa: CASSPGRTSPGNTIYF
CDR3nt: TGTGCCAGCAGCCCCGGGAGGACGTCCCCTGGAAACACCATATATTTT

abundance: few
j_gene: TRBJ1-1
v_gene: TRBV19
d_gene: NA
CDR3aa: CASTKLPGGQNTEAFF
CDR3nt: TGTGCCAGTACCAAGTTACCAGGAGGTCAGAACACTGAAGCTTTCTTT

abundance: NA
j_gene: TRBJ1-2
v_gene: TRBV6-4
d_gene: TRBD1
CDR3aa: CASSQTGVSSYTF
CDR3nt: TGTGCCAGCAGTCAAACAGGGGTATCTAGCTACACCTTC

abundance: NA
j_gene: TRBJ2-3
v_gene: TRBV28
d_gene: TRBD2
CDR3aa: CASSFGAGGLTDTQYF
CDR3nt: TGTGCCAGCAGTTTTGGGGCGGGAGGGCTCACAGATACGCAGTATTTT

abundance: NA
j_gene: TRBJ1-4
v_gene: TRBV21-1
d_gene: NA
CDR3aa: CASSSRQGARRTNEKLFF
CDR3nt: TGTGCCAGCAGCTCACGACAGGGGGCGCGTCGAACTAATGAAAAACTGTTTTTT

abundance: NA
j_gene: TRBJ2-5
v_gene: TRBV6-4
d_gene: NA
CDR3aa: CASSDFEGQQETQYF
CDR3nt: TGTGCCAGCAGTGACTTCGAAGGACAGCAAGAGACCCAGTACTTC

abundance: NA
j_gene: TRBJ1-3
v_gene: TRBV4-1
d_gene: NA
CDR3aa: CASSQANVKLGTIYF
CDR3nt: TGCGCCAGCAGCCAAGCAAATGTCAAACTTGGCACCATATATTTT

abundance: NA
j_gene: TRBJ2-5
v_gene: TRBV5-1
d_gene: TRBD2
CDR3aa: CASRSWTSGSFGETQYF
CDR3nt: TGCGCCAGCAGGTCCTGGACTAGCGGGAGTTTTGGCGAGACCCAGTACTTC

abundance: few
j_gene: TRBJ1-5
v_gene: TRBV19
d_gene: NA
CDR3aa: CASSIRGYSNQPQHF
CDR3nt: TGTGCCAGTAGTATACGGGGGTATAGCAATCAGCCCCAGCATTTT

abundance: NA
j_gene: TRBJ2-2
v_gene: TRBV10-1
d_gene: NA
CDR3aa: CASRKTFNLGARGKANTGELFF
CDR3nt: TGCGCCAGCAGGAAAACCTTTAATTTAGGGGCGAGAGGTAAGGCGAACACCGGGGAGCTGTTTTTT

abundance: NA
j_gene: TRBJ1-3
v_gene: TRBV23-1
d_gene: NA
CDR3aa: CASSLPDRRNTIYF
CDR3nt: TGCGCCAGTTCCCTCCCGGACAGACGAAACACCATATATTTT

abundance: few
j_gene: TRBJ1-1
v_gene: TRBV5-1
d_gene: NA
CDR3aa: CASRPQGATEAFF
CDR3nt: TGCGCCAGCAGGCCACAGGGTGCCACTGAAGCTTTCTTT

abundance: NA
j_gene: TRBJ2-1
v_gene: TRBV28
d_gene: TRBD1
CDR3aa: CASRAGDRGLNEQFF
CDR3nt: TGTGCCAGCAGGGCCGGTGACAGGGGGCTCAATGAGCAGTTCTTC

abundance: NA
j_gene: TRBJ2-7
v_gene: TRBV4-1
d_gene: TRBD1
CDR3aa: CASSQGQGTHEQYF
CDR3nt: TGCGCCAGCAGCCAAGGACAGGGCACCCACGAGCAGTACTTC

abundance: NA
j_gene: TRBJ2-7
v_gene: TRBV21-1
d_gene: NA
CDR3aa: CASSKLVETYEQYF
CDR3nt: TGTGCCAGCAGCAAACTTGTAGAGACCTACGAGCAGTACTTC

abundance: NA
j_gene: TRBJ2-2
v_gene: TRBV7-9
d_gene: NA
CDR3aa: CASSLVSLPNTGELFF
CDR3nt: TGTGCCAGCAGCTTAGTATCTCTTCCTAACACCGGGGAGCTGTTTTTT

abundance: NA
j_gene: TRBJ1-2
v_gene: TRBV4-2
d_gene: NA
CDR3aa: CASFSGDVNYGYTF
CDR3nt: TGTGCCAGCTTTTCAGGGGATGTCAACTATGGCTACACCTTC

abundance: NA
j_gene: TRBJ1-5
v_gene: TRBV19
d_gene: NA
CDR3aa: CASTHGGRNQPQHF
CDR3nt: TGTGCCAGTACCCACGGGGGTCGCAATCAGCCCCAGCATTTT

abundance: NA
j_gene: TRBJ2-5
v_gene: TRBV28
d_gene: TRBD1
CDR3aa: CASRGQGASGETQYF
CDR3nt: TGTGCCAGCAGGGGACAGGGGGCGTCGGGCGAGACCCAGTACTTC

abundance: NA
j_gene: TRBJ2-1
v_gene: TRBV14
d_gene: NA
CDR3aa: CASSQDTRGEQFF
CDR3nt: TGTGCCAGCAGCCAAGATACTAGGGGGGAGCAGTTCTTC

abundance: NA
j_gene: TRBJ2-6
v_gene: TRBV30
d_gene: NA
CDR3aa: CAWSFRSGANVLTF
CDR3nt: TGTGCCTGGAGCTTCCGCTCTGGGGCCAACGTCCTGACTTTC

abundance: NA
j_gene: TRBJ2-3
v_gene: TRBV28
d_gene: TRBD2
CDR3aa: CASRRLAGAQDTQYF
CDR3nt: TGTGCCAGCAGACGACTAGCGGGAGCGCAAGATACGCAGTATTTT